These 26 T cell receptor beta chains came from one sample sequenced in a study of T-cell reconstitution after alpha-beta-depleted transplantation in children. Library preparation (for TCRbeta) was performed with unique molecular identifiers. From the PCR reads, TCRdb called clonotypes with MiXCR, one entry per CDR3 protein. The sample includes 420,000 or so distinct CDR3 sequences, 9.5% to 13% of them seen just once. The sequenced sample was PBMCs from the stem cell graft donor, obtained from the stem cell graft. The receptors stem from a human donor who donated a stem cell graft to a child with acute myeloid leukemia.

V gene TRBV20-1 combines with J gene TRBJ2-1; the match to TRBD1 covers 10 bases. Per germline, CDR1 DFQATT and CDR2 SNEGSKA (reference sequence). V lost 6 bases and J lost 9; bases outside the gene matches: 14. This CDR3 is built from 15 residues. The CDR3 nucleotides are TGCAGTGCCGGGCCCCCCGACAGGGGGCCCGGTGAGCAGTTCTTC. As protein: CSAGPPDRGPGEQFF.

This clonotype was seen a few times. CDR3 region: CASSQESAARAYGYTF. The CDR3 nucleotides read TGCGCCAGCAGCCAAGAAAGCGCCGCCAGAGCTTATGGCTACACCTTC. This chain connects TRBV4-1 to TRBJ1-2; D ambiguous. Germline loops: CDR1 MGHRA, CDR2 YSYEKL. CDR3 size: 16 residues. V lost 0 bases and J 5 bases, leaving 16 bases between the germline ends.

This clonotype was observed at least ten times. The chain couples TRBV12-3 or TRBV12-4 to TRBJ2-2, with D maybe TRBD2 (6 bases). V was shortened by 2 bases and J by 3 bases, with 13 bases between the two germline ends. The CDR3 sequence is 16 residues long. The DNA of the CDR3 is TGTGCCAGCAGTTTAAGGCGGGGTTGGGACACCGGGGAGCTGTTTTTT. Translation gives CASSLRRGWDTGELFF.

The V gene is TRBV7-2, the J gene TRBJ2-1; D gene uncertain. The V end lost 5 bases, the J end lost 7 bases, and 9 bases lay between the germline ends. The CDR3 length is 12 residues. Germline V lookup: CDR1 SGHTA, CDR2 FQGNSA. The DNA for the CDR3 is TGTGCCAGCAGCGCCGAGAGGAATGAGCAGTTCTTC. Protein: CASSAERNEQFF.

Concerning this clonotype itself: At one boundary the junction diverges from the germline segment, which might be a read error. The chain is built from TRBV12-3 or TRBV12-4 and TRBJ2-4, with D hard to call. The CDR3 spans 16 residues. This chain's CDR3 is CASSLPLTGSKNTQYF. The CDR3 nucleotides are TGTGCCAGCAGTTTACCCCTCACGGGCAGCAAAAACACTCAGTACTTC.

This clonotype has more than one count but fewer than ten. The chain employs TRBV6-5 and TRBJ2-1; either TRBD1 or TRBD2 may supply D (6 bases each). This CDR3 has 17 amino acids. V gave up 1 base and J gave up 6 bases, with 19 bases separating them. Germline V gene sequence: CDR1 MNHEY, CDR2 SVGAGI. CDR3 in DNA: TGTGCCAGCAGTTACTTTTCTCCGGGGGCGCTTGGCAATGAGCAGTTCTTC. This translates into CASSYFSPGALGNEQFF.

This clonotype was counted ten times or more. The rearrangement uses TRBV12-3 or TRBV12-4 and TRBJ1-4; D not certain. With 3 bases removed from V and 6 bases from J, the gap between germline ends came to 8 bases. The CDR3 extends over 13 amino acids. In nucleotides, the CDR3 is TGTGCCAGCAGTTTTAGTAGGGATGAAAAACTGTTTTTT. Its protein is CASSFSRDEKLFF.

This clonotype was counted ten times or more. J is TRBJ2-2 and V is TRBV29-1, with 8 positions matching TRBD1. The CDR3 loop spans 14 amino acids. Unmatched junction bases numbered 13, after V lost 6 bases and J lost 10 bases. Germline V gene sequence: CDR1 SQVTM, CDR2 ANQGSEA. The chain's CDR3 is CSVSLTGDVAELFF. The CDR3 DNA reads TGCAGCGTCTCGTTGACAGGGGACGTTGCGGAGCTGTTTTTT.

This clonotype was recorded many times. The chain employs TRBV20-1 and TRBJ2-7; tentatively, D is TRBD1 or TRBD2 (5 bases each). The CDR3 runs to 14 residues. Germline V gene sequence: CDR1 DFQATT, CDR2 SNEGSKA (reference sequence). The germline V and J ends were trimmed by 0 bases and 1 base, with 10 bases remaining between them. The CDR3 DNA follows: TGCAGTGCTAGAGATGTGGGGGAATCCTACGAGCAGTACTTC. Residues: CSARDVGESYEQYF.

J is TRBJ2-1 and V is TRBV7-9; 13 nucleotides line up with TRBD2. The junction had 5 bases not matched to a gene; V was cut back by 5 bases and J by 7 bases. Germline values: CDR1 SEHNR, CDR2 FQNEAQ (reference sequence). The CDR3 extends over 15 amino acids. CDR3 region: CASSRTSGRGNEQFF. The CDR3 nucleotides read TGTGCCAGCAGCAGGACTAGCGGGAGAGGGAATGAGCAGTTCTTC.

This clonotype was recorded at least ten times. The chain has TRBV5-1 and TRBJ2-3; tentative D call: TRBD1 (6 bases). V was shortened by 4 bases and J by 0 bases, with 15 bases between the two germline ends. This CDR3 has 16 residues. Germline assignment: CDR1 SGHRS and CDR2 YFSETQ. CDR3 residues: CASSTSPGQSTDTQYF. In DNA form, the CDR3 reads TGCGCCAGCAGCACGTCGCCGGGACAAAGCACAGATACGCAGTATTTT.

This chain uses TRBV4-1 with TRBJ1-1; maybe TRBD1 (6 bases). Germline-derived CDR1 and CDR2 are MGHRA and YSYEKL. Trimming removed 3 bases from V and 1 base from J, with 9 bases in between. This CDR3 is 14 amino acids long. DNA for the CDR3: TGCGCCAGCAGCCAGATGACAGGGAACACTGAAGCTTTCTTT. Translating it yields CASSQMTGNTEAFF.

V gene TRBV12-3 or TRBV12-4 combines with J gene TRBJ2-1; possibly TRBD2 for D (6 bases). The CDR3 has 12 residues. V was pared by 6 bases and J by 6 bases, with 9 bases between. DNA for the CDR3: TGTGCCAGCAGCCACGGGGGCAATGAGCAGTTCTTC. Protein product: CASSHGGNEQFF.

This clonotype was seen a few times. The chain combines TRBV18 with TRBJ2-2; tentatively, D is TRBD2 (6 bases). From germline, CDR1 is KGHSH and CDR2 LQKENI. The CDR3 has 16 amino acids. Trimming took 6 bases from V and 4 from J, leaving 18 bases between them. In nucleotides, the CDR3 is TGTGCCAGCTCGAGCCCTACTAGCTGGGTCACCGGGGAGCTGTTTTTT. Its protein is CASSSPTSWVTGELFF. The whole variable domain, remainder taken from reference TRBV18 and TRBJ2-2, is NAGVMQNPRHLVRRRGQEARLRCSPMKGHSHVYWYRQLPEEGLKFMVYLQKENIIDESGMPKERFSAEFPKEGPSILRIQQVVRGDSAAYFCASSSPTSWVTGELFFGEGSRLTVL.

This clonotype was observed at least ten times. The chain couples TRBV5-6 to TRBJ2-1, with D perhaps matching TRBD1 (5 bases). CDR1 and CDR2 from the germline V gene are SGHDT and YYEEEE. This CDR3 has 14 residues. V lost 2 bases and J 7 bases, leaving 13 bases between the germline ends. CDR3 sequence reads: CASSLGVYENEQFF. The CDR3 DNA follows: TGTGCCAGCAGCTTAGGGGTTTACGAGAATGAGCAGTTCTTC. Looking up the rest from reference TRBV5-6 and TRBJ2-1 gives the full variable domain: DAGVTQSPTHLIKTRGQQVTLRCSPKSGHDTVSWYQQALGQGPQFIFQYYEEEERQRGNFPDRFSGHQFPNYSSELNVNALLLGDSALYLCASSLGVYENEQFFGPGTRLTVL.

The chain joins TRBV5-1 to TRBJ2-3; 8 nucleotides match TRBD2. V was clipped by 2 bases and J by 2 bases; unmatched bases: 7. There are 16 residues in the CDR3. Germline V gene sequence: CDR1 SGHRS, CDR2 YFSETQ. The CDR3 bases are TGCGCCAGCAGCTTAGGCTCAGCGGGGGTCACAGATACGCAGTATTTT. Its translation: CASSLGSAGVTDTQYF. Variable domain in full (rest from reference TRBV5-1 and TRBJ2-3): KAGVTQTPRYLIKTRGQQVTLSCSPISGHRSVSWYQQTPGQGLQFLFEYFSETQRNKGNFPGRFSGRQFSNSRSEMNVSTLELGDSALYLCASSLGSAGVTDTQYFGPGTRLTVL.

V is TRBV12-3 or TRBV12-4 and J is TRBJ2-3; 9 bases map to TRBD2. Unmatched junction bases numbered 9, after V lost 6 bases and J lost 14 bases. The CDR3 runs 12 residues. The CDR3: CASRSLAGARYF. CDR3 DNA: TGTGCCAGCAGATCACTAGCGGGTGCTCGGTATTTT.

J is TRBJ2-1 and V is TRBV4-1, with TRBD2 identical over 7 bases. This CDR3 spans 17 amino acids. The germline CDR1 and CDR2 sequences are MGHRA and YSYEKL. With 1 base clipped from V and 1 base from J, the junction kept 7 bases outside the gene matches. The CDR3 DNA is TGCGCCAGCAGCCAAGTGTTTGCGGGAGTTTCCTACAATGAGCAGTTCTTC. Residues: CASSQVFAGVSYNEQFF.

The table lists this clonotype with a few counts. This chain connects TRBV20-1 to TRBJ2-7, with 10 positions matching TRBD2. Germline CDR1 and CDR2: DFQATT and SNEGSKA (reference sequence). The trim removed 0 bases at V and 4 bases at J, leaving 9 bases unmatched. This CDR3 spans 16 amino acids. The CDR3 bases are TGCAGTGCTAGAGATTTGTCTAGCGGGAGTCGATACGAGCAGTACTTC. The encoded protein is CSARDLSSGSRYEQYF.

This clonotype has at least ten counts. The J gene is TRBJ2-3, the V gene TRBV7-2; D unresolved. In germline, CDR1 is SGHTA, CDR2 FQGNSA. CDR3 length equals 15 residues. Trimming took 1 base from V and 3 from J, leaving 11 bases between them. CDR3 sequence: CASSLGSWETDTQYF. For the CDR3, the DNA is TGTGCCAGCAGCTTAGGCAGTTGGGAAACAGATACGCAGTATTTT.

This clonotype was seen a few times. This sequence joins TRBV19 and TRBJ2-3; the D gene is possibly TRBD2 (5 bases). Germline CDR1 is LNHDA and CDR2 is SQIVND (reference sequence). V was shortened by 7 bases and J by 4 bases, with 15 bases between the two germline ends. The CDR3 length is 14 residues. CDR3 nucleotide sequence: TGTGCCAGTACCCTAGGAGGATTTCCAGATACGCAGTATTTT. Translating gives CASTLGGFPDTQYF.

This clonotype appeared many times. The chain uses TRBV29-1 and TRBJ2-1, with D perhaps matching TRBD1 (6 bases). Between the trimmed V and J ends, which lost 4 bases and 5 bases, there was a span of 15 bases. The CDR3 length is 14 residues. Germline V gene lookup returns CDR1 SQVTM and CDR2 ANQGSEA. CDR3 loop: CSVARGTRNNEQFF. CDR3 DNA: TGCAGCGTTGCCAGAGGGACACGTAACAATGAGCAGTTCTTC.

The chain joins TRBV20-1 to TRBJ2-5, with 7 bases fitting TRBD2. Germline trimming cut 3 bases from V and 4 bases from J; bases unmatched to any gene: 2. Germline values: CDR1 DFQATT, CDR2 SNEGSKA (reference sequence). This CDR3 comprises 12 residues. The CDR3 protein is CSARGGPETQYF. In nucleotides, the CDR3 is TGCAGTGCTAGGGGAGGGCCAGAGACCCAGTACTTC.

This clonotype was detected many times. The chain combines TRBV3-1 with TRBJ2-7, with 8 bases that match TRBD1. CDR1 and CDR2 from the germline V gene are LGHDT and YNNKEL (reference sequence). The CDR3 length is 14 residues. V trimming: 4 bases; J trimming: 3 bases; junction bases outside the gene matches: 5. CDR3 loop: CASSPSGQVYEQYF. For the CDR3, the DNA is TGTGCCAGCAGCCCCTCGGGACAGGTCTACGAGCAGTACTTC.

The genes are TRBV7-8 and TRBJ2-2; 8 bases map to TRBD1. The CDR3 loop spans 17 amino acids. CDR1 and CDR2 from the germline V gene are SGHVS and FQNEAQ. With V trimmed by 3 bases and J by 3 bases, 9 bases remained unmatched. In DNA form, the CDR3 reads TGTGCCAGCAGCTTCACTTCTACGACAGGGGACACCGGGGAGCTGTTTTTT. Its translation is CASSFTSTTGDTGELFF.

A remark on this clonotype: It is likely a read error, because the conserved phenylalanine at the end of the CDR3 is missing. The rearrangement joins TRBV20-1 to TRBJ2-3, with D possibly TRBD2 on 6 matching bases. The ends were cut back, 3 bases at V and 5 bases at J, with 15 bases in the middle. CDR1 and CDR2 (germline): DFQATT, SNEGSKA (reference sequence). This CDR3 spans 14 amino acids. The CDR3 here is CSASRASEGDTQYI. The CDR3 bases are TGCAGTGCTAGCAGGGCTAGCGAGGGAGATACGCAGTATATT.